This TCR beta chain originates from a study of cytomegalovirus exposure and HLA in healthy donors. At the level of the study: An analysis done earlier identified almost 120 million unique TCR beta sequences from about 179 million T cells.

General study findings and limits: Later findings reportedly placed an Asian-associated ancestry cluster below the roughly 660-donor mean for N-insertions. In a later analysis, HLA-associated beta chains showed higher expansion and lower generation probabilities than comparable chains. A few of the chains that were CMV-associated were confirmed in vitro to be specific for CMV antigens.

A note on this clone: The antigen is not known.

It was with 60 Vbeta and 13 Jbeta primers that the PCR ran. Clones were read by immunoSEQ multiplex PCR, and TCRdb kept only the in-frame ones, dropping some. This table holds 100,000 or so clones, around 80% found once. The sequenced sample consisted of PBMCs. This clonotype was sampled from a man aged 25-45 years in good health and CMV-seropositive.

CDR3 nucleotides: TGTGCCAGCAGCTGGGGACAGGCCAACGTCCTGACTTTC. Amino acids: CASSWGQANVLTF. This sequence joins TRBV7-3 and TRBJ2-6, with D possibly TRBD1 on 6 matching bases. Per germline, CDR1 SGHTA and CDR2 FQGTGA. This CDR3 region has 13 residues. V lost 4 bases, J lost 6 bases, and 7 bases lay in between. The complete variable domain, with remaining parts taken from reference TRBV7-3 and TRBJ2-6, reads GAGVSQTPSNKVTEKGKYVELRCDPISGHTALYWYRQSLGQGPEFLIYFQGTGAADDSGLPNDRFFAVRPEGSVSTLKIQRTERGDSAVYLCASSWGQANVLTFGAGSRLTVL.